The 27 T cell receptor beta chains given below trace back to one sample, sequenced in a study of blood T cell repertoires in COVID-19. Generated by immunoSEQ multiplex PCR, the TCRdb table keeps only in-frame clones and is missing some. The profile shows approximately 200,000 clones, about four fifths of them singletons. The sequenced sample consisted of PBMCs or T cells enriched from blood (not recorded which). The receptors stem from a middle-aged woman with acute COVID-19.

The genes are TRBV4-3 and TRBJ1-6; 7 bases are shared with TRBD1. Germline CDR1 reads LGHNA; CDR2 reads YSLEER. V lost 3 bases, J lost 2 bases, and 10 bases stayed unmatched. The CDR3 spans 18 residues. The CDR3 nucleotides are TGCGCCAGCAGCCAGGATAGAAGGGGGCTCACCTATAATTCACCCCTCCACTTT. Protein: CASSQDRRGLTYNSPLHF.

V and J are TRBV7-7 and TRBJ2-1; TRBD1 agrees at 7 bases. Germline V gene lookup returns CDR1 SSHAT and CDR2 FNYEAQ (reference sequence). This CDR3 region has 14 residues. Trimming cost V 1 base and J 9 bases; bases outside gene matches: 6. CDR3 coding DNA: TGTGCCAGCAGCTTAGACGTCAGGGGGAGTGAGCAGTTCTTC. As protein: CASSLDVRGSEQFF.

CDR3 in amino acids: CAWTVSAGTGTQYF. The CDR3 coding sequence is TGTGCCTGGACCGTTTCGGCAGGCACCGGGACCCAGTACTTC. The V gene is TRBV30, the J gene TRBJ2-5; D not certain. CDR3 length: 14 residues. With 4 bases removed from V and 7 bases from J, the gap between germline ends came to 19 bases. Germline CDR1 and CDR2: GTSNPN and SVGIG (reference sequence).

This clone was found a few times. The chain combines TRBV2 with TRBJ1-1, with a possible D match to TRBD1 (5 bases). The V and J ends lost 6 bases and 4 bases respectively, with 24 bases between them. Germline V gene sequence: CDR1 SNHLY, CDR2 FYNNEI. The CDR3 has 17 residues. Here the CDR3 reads CASRGKVRPGGTTEAFF. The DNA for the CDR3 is TGTGCCAGCAGGGGGAAGGTACGGCCGGGGGGAACCACTGAAGCTTTCTTT.

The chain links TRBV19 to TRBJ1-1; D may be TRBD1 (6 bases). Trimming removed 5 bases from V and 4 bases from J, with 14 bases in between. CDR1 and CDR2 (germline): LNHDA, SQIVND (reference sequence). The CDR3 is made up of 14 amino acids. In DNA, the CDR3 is TGTGCCAGTAGTCCAAACCCCAGGGGCACTGAAGCTTTCTTT. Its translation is CASSPNPRGTEAFF.

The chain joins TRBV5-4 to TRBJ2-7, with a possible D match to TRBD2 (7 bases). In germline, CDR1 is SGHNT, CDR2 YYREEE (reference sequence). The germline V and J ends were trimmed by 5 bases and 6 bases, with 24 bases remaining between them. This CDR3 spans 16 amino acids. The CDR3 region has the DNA TGTGCCAGCAGTCTGAACTTCGGGGGGCAGGTCTCCGAGCAGTACTTC. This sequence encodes CASSLNFGGQVSEQYF.

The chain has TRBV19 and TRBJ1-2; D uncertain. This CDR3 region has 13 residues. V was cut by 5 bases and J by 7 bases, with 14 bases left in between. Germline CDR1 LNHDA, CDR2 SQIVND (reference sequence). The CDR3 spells CASSVPPRGGYTF. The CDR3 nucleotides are TGTGCCAGTAGTGTCCCCCCGCGCGGTGGCTACACCTTC.

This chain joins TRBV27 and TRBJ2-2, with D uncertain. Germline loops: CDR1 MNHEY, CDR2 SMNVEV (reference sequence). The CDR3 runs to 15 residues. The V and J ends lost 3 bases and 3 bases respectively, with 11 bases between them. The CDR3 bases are TGTGCCAGCAGTTTTAGGCTAGTGGACACCGGGGAGCTGTTTTTT. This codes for CASSFRLVDTGELFF.

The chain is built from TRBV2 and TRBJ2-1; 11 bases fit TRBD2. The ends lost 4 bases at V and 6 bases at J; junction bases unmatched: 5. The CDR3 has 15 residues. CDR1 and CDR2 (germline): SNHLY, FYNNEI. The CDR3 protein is CASSGLAGGINEQFF. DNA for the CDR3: TGTGCCAGCAGTGGGCTAGCGGGGGGAATCAATGAGCAGTTCTTC.

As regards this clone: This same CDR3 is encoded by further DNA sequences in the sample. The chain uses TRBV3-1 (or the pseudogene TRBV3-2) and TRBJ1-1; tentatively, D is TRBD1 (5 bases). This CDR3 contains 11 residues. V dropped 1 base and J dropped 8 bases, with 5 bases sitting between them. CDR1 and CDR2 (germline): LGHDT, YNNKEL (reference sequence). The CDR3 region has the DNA TGTGCCAGCAGCCAAGCAGGGGAAGCTTTCTTT. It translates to CASSQAGEAFF.

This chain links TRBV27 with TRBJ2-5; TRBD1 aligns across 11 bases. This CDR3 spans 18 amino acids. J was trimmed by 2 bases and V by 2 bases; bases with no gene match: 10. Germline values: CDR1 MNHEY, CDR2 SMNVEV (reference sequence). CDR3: CASSLLIPGTGGQETQYF. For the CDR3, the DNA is TGTGCCAGCAGTTTACTTATCCCCGGGACAGGGGGACAAGAGACCCAGTACTTC.

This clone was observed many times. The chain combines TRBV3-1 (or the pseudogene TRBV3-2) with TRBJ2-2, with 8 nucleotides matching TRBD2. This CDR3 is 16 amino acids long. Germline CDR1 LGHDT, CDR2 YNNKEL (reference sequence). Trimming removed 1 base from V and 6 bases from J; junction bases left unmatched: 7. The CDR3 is CASSQGRGRISGELFF. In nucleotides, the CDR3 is TGTGCCAGCAGCCAAGGTCGCGGGAGGATATCCGGGGAGCTGTTTTTT.

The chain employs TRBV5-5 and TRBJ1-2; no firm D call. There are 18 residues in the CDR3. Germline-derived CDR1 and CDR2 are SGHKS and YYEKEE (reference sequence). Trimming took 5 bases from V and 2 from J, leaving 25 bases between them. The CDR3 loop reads CASRLLAGWRASNYGYTF. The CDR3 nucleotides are TGTGCCAGCAGATTATTGGCCGGGTGGAGGGCCTCAAACTATGGCTACACCTTC.

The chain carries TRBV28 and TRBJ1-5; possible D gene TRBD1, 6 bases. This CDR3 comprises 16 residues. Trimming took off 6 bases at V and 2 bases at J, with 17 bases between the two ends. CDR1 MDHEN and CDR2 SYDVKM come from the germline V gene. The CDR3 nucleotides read TGTGCCAGCAGGGAAACAGGGAAGGAGGGCAATCAGCCCCAGCATTTT. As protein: CASRETGKEGNQPQHF.

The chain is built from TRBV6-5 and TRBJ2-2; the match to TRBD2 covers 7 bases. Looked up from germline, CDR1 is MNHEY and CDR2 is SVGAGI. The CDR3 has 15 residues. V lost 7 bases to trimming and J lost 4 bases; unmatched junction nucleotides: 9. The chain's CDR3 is CASTGRTRSTGELFF. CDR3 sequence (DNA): TGTGCCAGCACCGGAAGGACTAGATCCACCGGGGAGCTGTTTTTT.

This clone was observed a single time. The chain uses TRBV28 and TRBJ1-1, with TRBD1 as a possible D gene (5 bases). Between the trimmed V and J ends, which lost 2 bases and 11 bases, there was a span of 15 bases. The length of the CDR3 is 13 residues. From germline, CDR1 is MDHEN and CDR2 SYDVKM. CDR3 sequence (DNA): TGTGCCAGCAGTTTAGAGTCTCTCCGGGGGGCTTTCTTT. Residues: CASSLESLRGAFF.

The CDR3 bases are TGTGCCAGCTCACCTACGGGACAGGGGATCTTTGGAAACACCATATATTTT. Protein: CASSPTGQGIFGNTIYF. The J gene is TRBJ1-3, the V gene TRBV18; the match to TRBD1 covers 10 bases. Germline V gene data show CDR1 as KGHSH and CDR2 as LQKENI. The ends lost 3 bases at V and 3 bases at J; junction bases unmatched: 8. CDR3 length: 17 residues.

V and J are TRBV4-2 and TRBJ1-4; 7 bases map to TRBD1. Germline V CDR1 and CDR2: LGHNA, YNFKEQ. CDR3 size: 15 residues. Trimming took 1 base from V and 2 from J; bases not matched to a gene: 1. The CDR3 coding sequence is TGTGCCAGCAGCCAAGCGGACAGGACTAATGAAAAACTGTTTTTT. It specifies CASSQADRTNEKLFF.

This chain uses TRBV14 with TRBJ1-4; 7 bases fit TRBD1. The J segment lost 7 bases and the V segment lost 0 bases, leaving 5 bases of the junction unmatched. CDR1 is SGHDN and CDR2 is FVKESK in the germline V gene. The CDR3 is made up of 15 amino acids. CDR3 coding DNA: TGTGCCAGCAGCCAAGAACAGGGGTTAGGTGAAAAACTGTTTTTT. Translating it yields CASSQEQGLGEKLFF.

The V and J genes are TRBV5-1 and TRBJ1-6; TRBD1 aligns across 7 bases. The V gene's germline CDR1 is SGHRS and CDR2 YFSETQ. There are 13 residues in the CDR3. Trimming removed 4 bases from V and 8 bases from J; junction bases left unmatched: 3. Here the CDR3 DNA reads TGCGCCAGCAGCAATACAGGGGATTCACCCCTCCACTTT. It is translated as CASSNTGDSPLHF.

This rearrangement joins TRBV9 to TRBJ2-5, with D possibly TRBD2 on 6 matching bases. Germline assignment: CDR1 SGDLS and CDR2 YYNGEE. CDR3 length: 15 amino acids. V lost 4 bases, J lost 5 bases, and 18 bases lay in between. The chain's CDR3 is CASSSSQGLRETQYF. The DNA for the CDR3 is TGTGCCAGCAGCTCTTCGCAGGGACTTCGGGAGACCCAGTACTTC.

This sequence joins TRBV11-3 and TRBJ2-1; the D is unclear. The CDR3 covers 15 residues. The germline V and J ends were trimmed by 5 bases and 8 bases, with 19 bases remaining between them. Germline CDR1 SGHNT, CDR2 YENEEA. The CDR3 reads CASSRSMAGYDEQFF. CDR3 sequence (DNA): TGTGCCAGCAGCCGTAGCATGGCCGGGTACGATGAGCAGTTCTTC. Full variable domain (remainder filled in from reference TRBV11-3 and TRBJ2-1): EAGVVQSPRYKIIEKKQPVAFWCNPISGHNTLYWYLQNLGQGPELLIRYENEEAVDDSQLPKDRFSAERLKGVDSTLKIQPAELGDSAVYLCASSRSMAGYDEQFFGPGTRLTVL.

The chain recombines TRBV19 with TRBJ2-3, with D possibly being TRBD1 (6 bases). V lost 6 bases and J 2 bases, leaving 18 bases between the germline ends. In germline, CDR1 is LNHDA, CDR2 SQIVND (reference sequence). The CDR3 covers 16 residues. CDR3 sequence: CASSPDFGGPTDTQYF. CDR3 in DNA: TGTGCCAGTAGCCCAGATTTTGGGGGCCCCACAGATACGCAGTATTTT.

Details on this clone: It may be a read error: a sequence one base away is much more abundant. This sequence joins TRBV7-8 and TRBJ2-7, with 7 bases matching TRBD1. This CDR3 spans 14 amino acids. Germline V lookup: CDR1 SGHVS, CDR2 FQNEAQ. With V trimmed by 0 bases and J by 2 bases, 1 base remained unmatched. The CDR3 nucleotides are TGTGCCAGCAGCTTAGCGAGGGGGCCCTACGAGCAGTACTTC. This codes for CASSLARGPYEQYF. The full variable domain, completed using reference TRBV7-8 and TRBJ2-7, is GAGVSQSPRYKVAKRGQDVALRCDPISGHVSLFWYQQALGQGPEFLTYFQNEAQLDKSGLPSDRFFAERPEGSVSTLKIQRTQQEDSAVYLCASSLARGPYEQYFGPGTRLTVT.

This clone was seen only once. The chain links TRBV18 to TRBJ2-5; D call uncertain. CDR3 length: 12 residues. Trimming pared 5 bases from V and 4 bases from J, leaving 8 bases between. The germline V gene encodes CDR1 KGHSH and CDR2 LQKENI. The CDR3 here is CASSVRLETQYF. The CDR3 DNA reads TGTGCCAGCTCAGTACGGTTAGAGACCCAGTACTTC.

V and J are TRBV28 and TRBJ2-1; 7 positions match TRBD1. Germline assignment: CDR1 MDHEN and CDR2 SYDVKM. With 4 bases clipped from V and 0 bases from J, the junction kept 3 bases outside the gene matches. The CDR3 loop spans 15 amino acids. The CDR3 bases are TGTGCCAGCAGTTACAGGGGTGTCTCCTACAATGAGCAGTTCTTC. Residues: CASSYRGVSYNEQFF.

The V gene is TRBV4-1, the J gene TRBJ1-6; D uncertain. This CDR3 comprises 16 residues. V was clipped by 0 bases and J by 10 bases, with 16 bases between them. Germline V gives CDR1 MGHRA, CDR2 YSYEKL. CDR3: CASSQDLNVQVSPLHF. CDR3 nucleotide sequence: TGCGCCAGCAGCCAAGATTTAAATGTTCAGGTGTCACCCCTCCACTTT.